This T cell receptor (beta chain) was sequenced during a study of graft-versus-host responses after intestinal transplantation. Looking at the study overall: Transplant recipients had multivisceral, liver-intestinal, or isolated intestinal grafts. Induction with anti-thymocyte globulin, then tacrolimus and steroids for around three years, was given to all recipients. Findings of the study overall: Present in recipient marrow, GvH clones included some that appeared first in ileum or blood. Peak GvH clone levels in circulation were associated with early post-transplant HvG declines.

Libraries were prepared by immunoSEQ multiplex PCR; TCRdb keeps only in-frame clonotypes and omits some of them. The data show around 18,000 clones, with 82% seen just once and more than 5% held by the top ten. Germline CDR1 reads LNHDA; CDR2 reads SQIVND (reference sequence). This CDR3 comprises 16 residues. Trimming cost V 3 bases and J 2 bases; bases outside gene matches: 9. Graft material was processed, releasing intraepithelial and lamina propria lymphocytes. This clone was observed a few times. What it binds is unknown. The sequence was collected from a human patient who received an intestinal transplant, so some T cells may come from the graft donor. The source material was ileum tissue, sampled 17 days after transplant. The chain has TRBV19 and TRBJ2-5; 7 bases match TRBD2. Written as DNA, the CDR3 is TGTGCCAGTAGTATTCGACGGCGGGAGTTACAAGAGACCCAGTACTTC. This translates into CASSIRRRELQETQYF.